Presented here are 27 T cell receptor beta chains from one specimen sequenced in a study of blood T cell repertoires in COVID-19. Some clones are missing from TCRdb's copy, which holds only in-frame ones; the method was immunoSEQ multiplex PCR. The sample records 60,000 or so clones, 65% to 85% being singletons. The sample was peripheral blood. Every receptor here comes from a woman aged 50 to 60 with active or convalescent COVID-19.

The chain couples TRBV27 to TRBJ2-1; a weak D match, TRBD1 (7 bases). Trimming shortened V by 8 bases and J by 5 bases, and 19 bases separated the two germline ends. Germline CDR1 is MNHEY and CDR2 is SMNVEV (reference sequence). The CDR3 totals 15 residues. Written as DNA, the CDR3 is TGTGCCAGCCTGGTGGGGCAGGGGGGTCACAATGAGCAGTTCTTC. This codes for CASLVGQGGHNEQFF.

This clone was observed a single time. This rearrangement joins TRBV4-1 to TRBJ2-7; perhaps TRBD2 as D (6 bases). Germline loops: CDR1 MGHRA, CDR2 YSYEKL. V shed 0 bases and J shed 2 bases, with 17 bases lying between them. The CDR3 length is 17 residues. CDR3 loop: CASSQDRVAEYPYEQYF. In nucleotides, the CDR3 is TGCGCCAGCAGCCAAGATAGGGTAGCGGAATACCCCTACGAGCAGTACTTC.

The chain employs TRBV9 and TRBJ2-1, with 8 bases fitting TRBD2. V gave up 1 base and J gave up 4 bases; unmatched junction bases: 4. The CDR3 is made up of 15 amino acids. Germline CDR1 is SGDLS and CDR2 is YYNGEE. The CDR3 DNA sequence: TGTGCCAGCAGCGTATTGGCTAGCGGGTACAATGAGCAGTTCTTC. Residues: CASSVLASGYNEQFF.

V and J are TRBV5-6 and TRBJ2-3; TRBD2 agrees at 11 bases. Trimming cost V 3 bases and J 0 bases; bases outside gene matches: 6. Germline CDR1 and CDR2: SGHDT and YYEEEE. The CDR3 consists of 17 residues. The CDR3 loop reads CASSSRLAGTSTDTQYF. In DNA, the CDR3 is TGTGCCAGCAGCTCCCGACTAGCGGGGACTAGCACAGATACGCAGTATTTT.

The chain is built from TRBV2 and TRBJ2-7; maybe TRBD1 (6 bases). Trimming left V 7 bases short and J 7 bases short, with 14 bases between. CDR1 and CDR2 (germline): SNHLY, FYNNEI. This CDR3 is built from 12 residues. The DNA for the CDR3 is TGTGCCAGCACGAGACAGGCTGCGGAGCAGTACTTC. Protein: CASTRQAAEQYF.

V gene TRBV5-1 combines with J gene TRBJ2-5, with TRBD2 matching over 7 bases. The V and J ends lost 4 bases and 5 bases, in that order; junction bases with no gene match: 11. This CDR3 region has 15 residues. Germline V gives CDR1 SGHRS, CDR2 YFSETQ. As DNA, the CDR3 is TGCGCCAGCAGCCTAGGGAGGACTAGGGGCGAGACCCAGTACTTC. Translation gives CASSLGRTRGETQYF.

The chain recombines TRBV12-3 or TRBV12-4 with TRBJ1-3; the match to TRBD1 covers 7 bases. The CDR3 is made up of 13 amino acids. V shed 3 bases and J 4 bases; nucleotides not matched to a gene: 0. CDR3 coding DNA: TGTGCCAGCAGTTTGACAGGGGGAAACACCATATATTTT. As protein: CASSLTGGNTIYF.

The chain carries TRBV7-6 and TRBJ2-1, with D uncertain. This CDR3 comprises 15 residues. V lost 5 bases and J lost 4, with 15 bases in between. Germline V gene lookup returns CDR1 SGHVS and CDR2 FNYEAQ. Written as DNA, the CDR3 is TGTGCCAGCAGCCCACGATACAATTCTTACAATGAGCAGTTCTTC. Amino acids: CASSPRYNSYNEQFF. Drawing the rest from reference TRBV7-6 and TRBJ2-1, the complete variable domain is GAGVSQSPRYKVTKRGQDVALRCDPISGHVSLYWYRQALGQGPEFLTYFNYEAQQDKSGLPNDRFSAERPEGSISTLTIQRTEQRDSAMYRCASSPRYNSYNEQFFGPGTRLTVL.

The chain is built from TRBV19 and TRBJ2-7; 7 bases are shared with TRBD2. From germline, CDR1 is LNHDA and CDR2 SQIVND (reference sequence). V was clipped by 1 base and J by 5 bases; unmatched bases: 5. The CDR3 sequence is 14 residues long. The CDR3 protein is CASSIGREYHEQYF. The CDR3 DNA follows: TGTGCCAGTAGTATAGGGCGGGAGTACCACGAGCAGTACTTC.

CDR3 region: CASSMFAGDNEQFF. DNA of the CDR3: TGTGCCAGTAGTATGTTTGCGGGAGACAATGAGCAGTTCTTC. This chain links TRBV19 with TRBJ2-1, with 7 bases aligning to TRBD2. Germline trimming cut 3 bases from V and 5 bases from J; bases unmatched to any gene: 4. CDR1 and CDR2 (germline): LNHDA, SQIVND (reference sequence). This CDR3 contains 14 residues.

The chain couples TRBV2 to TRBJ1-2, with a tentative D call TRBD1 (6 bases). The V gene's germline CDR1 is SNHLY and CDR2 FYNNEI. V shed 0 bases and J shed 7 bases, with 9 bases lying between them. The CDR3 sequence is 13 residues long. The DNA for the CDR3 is TGTGCCAGCAGTGAAGCGGGGGCATTTGGCTACACCTTC. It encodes CASSEAGAFGYTF.

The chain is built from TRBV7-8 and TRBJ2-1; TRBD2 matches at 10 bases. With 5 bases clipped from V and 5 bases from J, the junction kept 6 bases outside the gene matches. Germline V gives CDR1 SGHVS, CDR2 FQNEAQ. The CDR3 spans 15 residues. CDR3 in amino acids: CASSEGTSANNEQFF. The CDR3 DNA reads TGTGCCAGCAGCGAAGGGACTAGCGCAAACAATGAGCAGTTCTTC.

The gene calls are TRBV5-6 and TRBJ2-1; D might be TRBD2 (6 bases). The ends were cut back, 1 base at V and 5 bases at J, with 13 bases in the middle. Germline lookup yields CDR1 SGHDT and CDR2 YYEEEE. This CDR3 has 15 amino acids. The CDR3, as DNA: TGTGCCAGCAGCTTGCCCAGGGAGGTGGACAATGAGCAGTTCTTC. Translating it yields CASSLPREVDNEQFF.

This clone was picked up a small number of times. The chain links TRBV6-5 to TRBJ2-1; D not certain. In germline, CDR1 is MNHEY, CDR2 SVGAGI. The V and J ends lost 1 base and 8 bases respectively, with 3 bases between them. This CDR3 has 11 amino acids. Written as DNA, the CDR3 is TGTGCCAGCAGTTACTTAGATGAGCAGTTCTTC. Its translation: CASSYLDEQFF.

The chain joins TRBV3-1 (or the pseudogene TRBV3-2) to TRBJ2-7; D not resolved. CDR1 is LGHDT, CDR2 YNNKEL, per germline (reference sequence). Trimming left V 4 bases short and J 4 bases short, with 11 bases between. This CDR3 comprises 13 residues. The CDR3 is CASSRNSWYEQYF. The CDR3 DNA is TGTGCCAGCAGCCGGAACAGTTGGTACGAGCAGTACTTC.

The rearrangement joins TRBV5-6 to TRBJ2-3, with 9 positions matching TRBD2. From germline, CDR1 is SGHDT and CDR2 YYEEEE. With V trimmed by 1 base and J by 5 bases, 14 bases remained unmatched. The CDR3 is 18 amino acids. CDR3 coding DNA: TGTGCCAGCAGCTTGTGGGTCCCGCGGGAGGGCCGGATAGATACGCAGTATTTT. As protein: CASSLWVPREGRIDTQYF.

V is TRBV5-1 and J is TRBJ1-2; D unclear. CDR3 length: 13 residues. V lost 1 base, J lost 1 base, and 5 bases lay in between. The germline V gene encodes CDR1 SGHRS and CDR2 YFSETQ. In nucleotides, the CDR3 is TGCGCCAGCAGCTTGAGGAGTAACTATGGCTACACCTTC. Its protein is CASSLRSNYGYTF.

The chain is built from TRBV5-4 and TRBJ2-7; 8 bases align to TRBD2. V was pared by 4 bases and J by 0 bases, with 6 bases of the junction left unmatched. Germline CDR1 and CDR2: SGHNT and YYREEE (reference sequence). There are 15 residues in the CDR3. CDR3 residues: CASSPGGVSSYEQYF. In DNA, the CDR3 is TGTGCCAGCAGCCCCGGGGGGGTGAGCTCCTACGAGCAGTACTTC.

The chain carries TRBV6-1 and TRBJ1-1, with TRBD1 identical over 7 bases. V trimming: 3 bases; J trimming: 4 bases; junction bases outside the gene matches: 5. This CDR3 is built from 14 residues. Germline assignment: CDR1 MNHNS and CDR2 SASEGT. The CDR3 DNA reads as TGTGCCAGCAGTGATTACAGGGGAGGCACTGAAGCTTTCTTT. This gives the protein CASSDYRGGTEAFF.

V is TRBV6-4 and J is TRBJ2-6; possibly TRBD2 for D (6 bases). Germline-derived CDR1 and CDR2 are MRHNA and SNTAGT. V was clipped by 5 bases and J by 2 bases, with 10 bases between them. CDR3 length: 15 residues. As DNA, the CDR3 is TGTGCCAGCAGTAACGGACTAACTGGGGCCAACGTCCTGACTTTC. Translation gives CASSNGLTGANVLTF.

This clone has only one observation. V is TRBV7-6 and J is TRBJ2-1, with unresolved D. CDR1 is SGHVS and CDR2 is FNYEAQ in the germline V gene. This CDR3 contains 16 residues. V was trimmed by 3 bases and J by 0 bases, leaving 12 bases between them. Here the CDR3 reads CASSFDFFRSYNEQFF. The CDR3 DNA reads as TGTGCCAGCAGCTTCGACTTTTTCCGCTCCTACAATGAGCAGTTCTTC.

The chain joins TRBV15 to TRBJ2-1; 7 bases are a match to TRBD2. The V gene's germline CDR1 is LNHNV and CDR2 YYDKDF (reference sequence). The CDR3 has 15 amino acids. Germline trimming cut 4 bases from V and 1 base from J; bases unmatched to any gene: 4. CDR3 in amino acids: CATSINSGSYNEQFF. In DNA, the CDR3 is TGTGCCACCAGCATAAATAGCGGGTCCTACAATGAGCAGTTCTTC.

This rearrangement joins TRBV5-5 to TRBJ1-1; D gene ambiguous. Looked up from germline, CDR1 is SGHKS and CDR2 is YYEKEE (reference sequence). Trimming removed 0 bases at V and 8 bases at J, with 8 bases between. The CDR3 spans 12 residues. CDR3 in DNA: TGTGCCAGCAGCTTGGCTGGCGGAGAAGCTTTCTTT. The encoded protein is CASSLAGGEAFF.

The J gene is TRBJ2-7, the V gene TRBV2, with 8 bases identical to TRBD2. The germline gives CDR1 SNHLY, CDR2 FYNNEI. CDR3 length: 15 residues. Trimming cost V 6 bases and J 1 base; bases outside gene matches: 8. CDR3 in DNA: TGTGCCAGCAGGACGGTAAGCGGGAGTTCCTACGAGCAGTACTTC. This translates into CASRTVSGSSYEQYF. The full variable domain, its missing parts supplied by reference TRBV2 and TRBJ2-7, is EPEVTQTPSHQVTQMGQEVILRCVPISNHLYFYWYRQILGQKVEFLVSFYNNEISEKSEIFDDQFSVERPDGSNFTLKIRSTKLEDSAMYFCASRTVSGSSYEQYFGPGTRLTVT.

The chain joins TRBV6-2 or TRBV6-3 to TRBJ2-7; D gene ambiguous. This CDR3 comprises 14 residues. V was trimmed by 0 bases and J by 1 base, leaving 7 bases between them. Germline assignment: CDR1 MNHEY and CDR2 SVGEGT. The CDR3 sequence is CASSYSAESYEQYF. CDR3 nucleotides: TGTGCCAGCAGTTACTCCGCGGAGTCCTACGAGCAGTACTTC.

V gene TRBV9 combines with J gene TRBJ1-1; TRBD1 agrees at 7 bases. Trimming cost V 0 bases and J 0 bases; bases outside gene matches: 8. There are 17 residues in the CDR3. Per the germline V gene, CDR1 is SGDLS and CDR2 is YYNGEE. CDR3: CASSVGQGGFMNTEAFF. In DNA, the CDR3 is TGTGCCAGCAGCGTAGGACAGGGCGGATTCATGAACACTGAAGCTTTCTTT.

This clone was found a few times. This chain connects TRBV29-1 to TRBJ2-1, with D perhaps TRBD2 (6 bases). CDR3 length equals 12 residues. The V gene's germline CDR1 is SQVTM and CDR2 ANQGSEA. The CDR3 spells CRAEIGGHEQFF. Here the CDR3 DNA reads TGCAGGGCCGAGATCGGGGGACATGAGCAGTTCTTC.